This TCR beta chain originates from a study of tumor and adjacent non-tumor tissue in lung cancer. No cell sorting was done before RNA was extracted from the tissue. A word on this clonotype: An end of the junction differs from the germline gene, which may be a read error.

A modified ARM-PCR protocol with three rounds of nested PCR amplified TCRbeta. MiXCR, run by TCRdb on the multiplex PCR reads, gives a single entry per CDR3 protein. The sample carries under 100,000 distinct CDR3 sequences, roughly 75% recorded once. The germline V gene encodes CDR1 MDHEN and CDR2 SYDVKM. The CDR3 is 17 amino acids. J is TRBJ2-5 and V is TRBV28, with a weak D call TRBD2 (6 bases). This sequence was found in a woman in her 70s with non-small cell lung cancer. Material: lung tumor tissue. DNA of the CDR3: TGTGCCAGCAGCATGACAACCAACAAGGAGGGCCTAGAGACCCAATACTTC. As protein: CASSMTTNKEGLETQYF. Drawing the rest from reference TRBV28 and TRBJ2-5, the complete variable domain is DVKVTQSSRYLVKRTGEKVFLECVQDMDHENMFWYRQDPGLGLRLIYFSYDVKMKEKGDIPEGYSVSREKKERFSLILESASTNQTSMYLCASSMTTNKEGLETQYFGPGTRLLVL.